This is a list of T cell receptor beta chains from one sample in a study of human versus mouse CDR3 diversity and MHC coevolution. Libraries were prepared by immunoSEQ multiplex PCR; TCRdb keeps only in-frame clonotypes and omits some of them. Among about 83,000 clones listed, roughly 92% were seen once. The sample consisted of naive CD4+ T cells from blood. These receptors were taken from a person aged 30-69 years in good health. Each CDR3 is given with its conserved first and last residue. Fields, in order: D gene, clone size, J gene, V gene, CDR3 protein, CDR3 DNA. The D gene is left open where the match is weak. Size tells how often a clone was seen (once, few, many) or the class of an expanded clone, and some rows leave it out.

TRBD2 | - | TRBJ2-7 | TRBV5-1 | CASGTSGYSYEQYF | TGCGCCAGCGGGACTAGCGGGTACTCCTACGAGCAGTACTTC
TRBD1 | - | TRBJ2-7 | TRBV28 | CASSAPGQGRDEQYF | TGTGCCAGCAGCGCACCGGGACAGGGGAGAGACGAGCAGTACTTC
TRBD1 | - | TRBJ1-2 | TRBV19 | CASSIKGGGYNYGYTF | TGTGCCAGTAGTATAAAAGGGGGCGGATACAACTATGGCTACACCTTC
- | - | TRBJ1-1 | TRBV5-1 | CASSLDMNTEAFF | TGCGCCAGCAGCTTGGACATGAACACTGAAGCTTTCTTT
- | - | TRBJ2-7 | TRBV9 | CASSVDTLYEQYF | TGTGCCAGCAGCGTCGACACCCTCTACGAGCAGTACTTC
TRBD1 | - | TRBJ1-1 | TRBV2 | CASNQQGVNTEAFF | TGTGCCAGCAACCAACAGGGGGTAAACACTGAAGCTTTCTTT
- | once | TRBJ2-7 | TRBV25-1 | CASSEFEGGSYEQYF | TGTGCCAGCAGTGAATTCGAGGGTGGCTCCTACGAGCAGTACTTC
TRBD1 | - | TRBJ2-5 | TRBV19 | CASSIAGQGLETQYF | TGTGCCAGTAGTATAGCTGGACAGGGGCTAGAGACCCAGTACTTC
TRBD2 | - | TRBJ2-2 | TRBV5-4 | CASSSGGTQTGELFF | TGTGCCAGCAGTAGCGGGGGGACCCAAACCGGGGAGCTGTTTTTT
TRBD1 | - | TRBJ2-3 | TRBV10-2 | CASSLGQVYTDTQYF | TGCGCCAGCAGTCTGGGACAGGTCTACACAGATACGCAGTATTTT
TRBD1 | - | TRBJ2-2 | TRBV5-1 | CASSHGQVNTGELFF | TGCGCCAGCAGCCACGGACAGGTCAACACCGGGGAGCTGTTTTTT
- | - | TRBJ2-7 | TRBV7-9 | CASSLESGYEQYF | TGTGCCAGCAGCTTAGAGAGCGGATACGAGCAGTACTTC
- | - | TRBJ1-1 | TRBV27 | CASQSLGGTEAFF | TGTGCCAGCCAGAGTCTAGGGGGCACTGAAGCTTTCTTT
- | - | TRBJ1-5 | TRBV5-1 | CASSLVSGGNQPQHF | TGCGCCAGCAGCTTGGTTTCCGGGGGCAATCAGCCCCAGCATTTT
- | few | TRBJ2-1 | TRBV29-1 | CSVAGGSSYNEQFF | TGCAGCGTTGCTGGAGGGAGCTCCTACAATGAGCAGTTCTTC
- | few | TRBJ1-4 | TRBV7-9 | CASSLGQAGEKLFF | TGTGCCAGCAGCTTAGGACAGGCCGGTGAAAAACTGTTTTTT
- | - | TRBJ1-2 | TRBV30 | CAWGDYDYTF | TGTGCCTGGGGGGACTATGACTACACCTTC
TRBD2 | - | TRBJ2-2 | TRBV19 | CASSRRLAGEGTGELFF | TGTGCCAGTAGTAGACGACTAGCGGGAGAGGGGACCGGGGAGCTGTTTTTT
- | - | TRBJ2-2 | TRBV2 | CASQYTGELFF | TGTGCCAGCCAGTACACCGGGGAGCTGTTTTTT
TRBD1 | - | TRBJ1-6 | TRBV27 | CASSQGAGSPLHF | TGTGCCAGCAGCCAGGGGGCAGGGTCACCCCTCCACTTT
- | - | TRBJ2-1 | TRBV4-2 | CASSQDLAGLNEQFF | TGTGCCAGCAGCCAAGATCTGGCGGGGTTGAATGAGCAGTTCTTC
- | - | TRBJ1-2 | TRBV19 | CASSILAGSGDYGYTF | TGTGCCAGTAGTATTCTGGCGGGTTCCGGGGACTATGGCTACACCTTC
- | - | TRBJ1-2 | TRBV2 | CASSDAGNYGYTF | TGTGCTAGCAGTGATGCGGGGAACTATGGCTACACCTTC
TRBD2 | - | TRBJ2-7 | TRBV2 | CASSDLGLAVEQYF | TGTGCCAGCAGTGATCTAGGACTAGCTGTTGAGCAGTACTTC
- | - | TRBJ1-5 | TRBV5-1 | CASSYGGNNQPQHF | TGCGCCAGCAGCTACGGGGGGAACAATCAGCCCCAGCATTTT
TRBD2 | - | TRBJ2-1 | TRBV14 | CASSQEGGRVYNEQFF | TGTGCCAGCAGCCAAGAGGGCGGGAGGGTCTACAATGAGCAGTTCTTC
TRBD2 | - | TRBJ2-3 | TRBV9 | CASSVDSGGVHSTDTQYF | TGTGCCAGCAGCGTAGATAGCGGGGGGGTTCATAGCACAGATACGCAGTATTTT
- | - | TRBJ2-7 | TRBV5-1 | CASSLGPTPSAAYEQYF | TGCGCCAGCAGCTTGGGTCCTACCCCTAGCGCTGCCTACGAGCAGTACTTC
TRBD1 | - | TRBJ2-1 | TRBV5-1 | CASSLTGGTGSYNEQFF | TGCGCCAGCAGCCTTACAGGGGGGACCGGCTCCTACAATGAGCAGTTCTTC
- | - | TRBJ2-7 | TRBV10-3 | CAISSGSSYEQYF | TGTGCCATCAGTTCCGGGTCTTCCTACGAGCAGTACTTC
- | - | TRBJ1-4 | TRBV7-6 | CASSLGLATNEKLFF | TGTGCCAGCAGCCTTGGCCTTGCAACTAATGAAAAACTGTTTTTT
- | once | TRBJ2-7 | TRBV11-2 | CASSLTDSAQWYEQYF | TGTGCCAGCAGCCTTACCGACAGTGCCCAGTGGTACGAGCAGTACTTC
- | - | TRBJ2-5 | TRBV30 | CAWRGAPGETQYF | TGTGCCTGGAGGGGGGCCCCCGGAGAGACCCAGTACTTC
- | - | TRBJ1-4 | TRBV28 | CASSSPPGQVEKLFF | TGTGCCAGCAGTTCGCCCCCGGGACAAGTAGAAAAACTGTTTTTT
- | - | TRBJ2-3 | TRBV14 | CASSQVAGSTDTQYF | TGTGCCAGCAGCCAAGTGGCCGGGAGCACAGATACGCAGTATTTT
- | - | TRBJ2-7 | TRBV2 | CADRDTPSYEQYF | TGTGCCGACCGGGACACCCCGTCCTACGAGCAGTACTTC
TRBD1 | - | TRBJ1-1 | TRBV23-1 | CASSRLLVRGRMNTEAFF | TGCGCCAGCAGTCGGCTTCTGGTGAGGGGGCGGATGAACACTGAAGCTTTCTTT
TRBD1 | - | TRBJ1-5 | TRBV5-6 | CASSIGQGAQPQHF | TGTGCCAGCAGCATAGGACAGGGGGCGCAGCCCCAGCATTTT
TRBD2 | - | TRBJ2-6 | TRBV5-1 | CASSLAGLALSGANVLTF | TGCGCCAGCAGCTTGGCCGGACTAGCCCTCTCTGGGGCCAACGTCCTGACTTTC
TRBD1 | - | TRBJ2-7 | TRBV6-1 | CASRASGGVQEQYF | TGTGCCAGCAGGGCCTCAGGGGGTGTTCAGGAGCAGTACTTC
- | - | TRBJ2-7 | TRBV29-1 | CSVAFSYYEQYF | TGCAGCGTTGCCTTCAGTTACTACGAGCAGTACTTC